The 21 T cell receptor beta chains in this list originate from one sample, sequenced in a study of glioma-infiltrating T cells. The iRepertoire nested amplicon-rescue multiplex PCR amplified TCR alpha and beta CDR3s from RNA. TCRdb fed the multiplex PCR reads into MiXCR, producing one record per CDR3 protein. Among approximately 400,000 distinct CDR3 sequences listed, 41% were seen once. The source material was glioma tissue, nonneoplastic brain tissue, or PBMCs (not recorded which). The receptors originated from a human donor with low-grade glioma or glioblastoma, undergoing nonglioma brain surgery, or in good health (not recorded which).

In nucleotides, the CDR3 is TGTGCCAGCAGTCCTTTCGGCGGACGGGGAAATGAAAAACTGTTTTTT. Its translation: CASSPFGGRGNEKLFF. The chain combines TRBV27 with TRBJ1-4; no definite D call. Per the germline V gene, CDR1 is MNHEY and CDR2 is SMNVEV (reference sequence). The V end lost 5 bases, the J end lost 5 bases, and 18 bases lay between the germline ends. There are 16 residues in the CDR3.

The chain is built from TRBV5-4 and TRBJ2-7; 7 bases agree with TRBD1. The CDR3 totals 15 residues. The germline gives CDR1 SGHNT, CDR2 YYREEE (reference sequence). Trimming took 2 bases from V and 0 from J; bases not matched to a gene: 5. CDR3 in DNA: TGTGCCAGCAGCTTTCCGGGACAGTCCTCCTACGAGCAGTACTTC. This codes for CASSFPGQSSYEQYF.

V and J are TRBV10-3 and TRBJ2-7; D is perhaps TRBD1 (5 bases). Per the germline V gene, CDR1 is ENHRY and CDR2 is SYGVKD. V lost 0 bases and J lost 0, with 18 bases in between. The CDR3 runs to 18 residues. The CDR3 loop is CAISESRQGSWTSYEQYF. The CDR3 bases are TGTGCCATCAGTGAGTCGCGCCAGGGCTCCTGGACCTCCTACGAGCAGTACTTC.

The chain has TRBV6-6 and TRBJ2-7; the D is unclear. Germline V gene sequence: CDR1 MNHNY, CDR2 SVGAGI (reference sequence). V dropped 2 bases and J dropped 9 bases, with 20 bases sitting between them. The CDR3 has 15 residues. The chain's CDR3 is CASSYRRAHSGGQYF. In DNA, the CDR3 is TGTGCCAGCAGTTACCGCCGTGCACACTCGGGCGGGCAGTACTTC.

This clonotype was observed once. The chain joins TRBV6-1 to TRBJ2-7; 11 positions match TRBD2. Germline V gene sequence: CDR1 MNHNS, CDR2 SASEGT. The CDR3 covers 15 residues. Unmatched junction bases numbered 11, after V lost 10 bases and J lost 3 bases. CDR3 nucleotide sequence: TGTGCCATCGGGGGGACTAGCGGTTCTTACTACGAGCAGTACTTC. Its protein is CAIGGTSGSYYEQYF.

J is TRBJ2-1 and V is TRBV20-1; 8 bases agree with TRBD2. Unmatched junction bases numbered 17, after V lost 5 bases and J lost 5 bases. The germline V gene has CDR1 DFQATT and CDR2 SNEGSKA (reference sequence). The CDR3 is 17 residues long. The CDR3 spells CSAPPPLLAVKNNEQFF. The DNA of the CDR3 is TGCAGTGCTCCCCCCCCACTACTAGCGGTAAAAAACAATGAGCAGTTCTTC.

The rearrangement joins TRBV15 to TRBJ2-5; TRBD1 matches 7 bases. Looked up from germline, CDR1 is LNHNV and CDR2 is YYDKDF (reference sequence). The CDR3 contains 13 residues. With V trimmed by 5 bases and J by 5 bases, 5 bases remained unmatched. The CDR3 nucleotides read TGTGCCACCAGCCCTGACAGGGATGAGACCCAGTACTTC. It encodes CATSPDRDETQYF.

To note about this clonotype: A read error is possible here, since a much larger clone lies one base away. The rearrangement uses TRBV27 and TRBJ2-7, with D possibly TRBD2 on 6 matching bases. The V end was cut by 9 bases, the J end by 7 bases, with 16 bases between. The length of the CDR3 is 12 residues. The V gene's germline CDR1 is MNHEY and CDR2 SMNVEV (reference sequence). The CDR3 here is CASRDFSNEQYF. The CDR3 nucleotides read TGTGCCAGTCGGGACTTCAGCAATGAGCAGTACTTC.

This clonotype was observed a handful of times. The J gene is TRBJ1-6, the V gene TRBV6-1, with TRBD1 identical over 8 bases. The trim removed 6 bases at V and 9 bases at J, leaving 13 bases unmatched. Germline V gene sequence: CDR1 MNHNS, CDR2 SASEGT. The CDR3 is 16 residues long. The CDR3 DNA reads as TGTGCCAGCAGCGACCAGGGGGCGGAGGTGGGTTCACCCCTCCACTTT. Protein product: CASSDQGAEVGSPLHF.

As to this clonotype: Compared with germline, one end of the junction differs, possibly owing to a read error. Here the CDR3 reads CASSLKPGLVDF. As DNA, the CDR3 is TGTGCCAGCAGCCTAAAGCCGGGACTAGTAGACTTT. The chain couples TRBV7-9 to TRBJ2-2; 8 bases match TRBD2. The CDR3 consists of 12 residues. Germline CDR1 and CDR2: SEHNR and FQNEAQ (reference sequence).

V usage is TRBV20-1 and J usage is TRBJ2-3, with D perhaps assigned TRBD1 or TRBD2 (6 bases each). Between the trimmed V and J ends, which lost 3 bases and 2 bases, there was a span of 12 bases. The germline CDR1 and CDR2 sequences are DFQATT and SNEGSKA (reference sequence). The CDR3 loop spans 14 amino acids. CDR3 sequence reads: CSASWTGATDTQYF. CDR3 DNA sequence: TGCAGTGCTAGTTGGACGGGGGCCACAGATACGCAGTATTTT.

This clonotype has a handful of counts. The genes are TRBV20-1 and TRBJ2-1; D not resolved. The ends were cut back, 1 base at V and 0 bases at J, with 16 bases in the middle. The CDR3 contains 17 residues. The germline gives CDR1 DFQATT, CDR2 SNEGSKA (reference sequence). CDR3 region: CSARVLPTLSSYNEQFF. The CDR3 coding sequence is TGCAGTGCTAGAGTCCTCCCGACTTTGAGCTCCTACAATGAGCAGTTCTTC.

This clonotype was counted between two and nine times. This chain links TRBV7-2 with TRBJ1-1; 10 bases are a match to TRBD1. Trimming at V came to 5 bases and at J to 6 bases, leaving 12 bases not matched to a gene. In germline, CDR1 is SGHTA, CDR2 FQGNSA. The CDR3 runs 16 residues. CDR3 DNA: TGTGCCAGCAGCAACGACAGGGGGCAAAGAAACGCTGAAGCTTTCTTT. It yields the protein CASSNDRGQRNAEAFF.

The genes are TRBV7-6 and TRBJ2-7, with D perhaps TRBD1 or TRBD2 (5 bases each). The CDR3 is 13 residues long. The germline gives CDR1 SGHVS, CDR2 FNYEAQ. Trimming stripped 5 bases from V and 7 bases from J, with 15 bases between. The CDR3 reads CASSGGPLGEQYF. Written as DNA, the CDR3 is TGTGCCAGCAGCGGGGGACCCCTGGGGGAGCAGTACTTC.

In this sample, this clonotype turned up many times. The chain recombines TRBV7-2 with TRBJ2-3; TRBD1 is a possible D gene (5 bases). V was cut by 5 bases and J by 1 base, with 10 bases left in between. This CDR3 is built from 14 residues. The germline V gene encodes CDR1 SGHTA and CDR2 FQGNSA. The CDR3 is CASSPQTGTDTQYF. CDR3 DNA sequence: TGTGCCAGCAGCCCCCAGACAGGCACAGATACGCAGTATTTT.

In its sample, this clonotype was seen once. A much larger clone differs from this one at a single base, so this may be a read error. The chain recombines TRBV6-4 with TRBJ2-1; TRBD1 agrees at 9 bases. Trimming took 8 bases from V and 8 from J; bases not matched to a gene: 7. Germline V gene data show CDR1 as MRHNA and CDR2 as SNTAGT. This CDR3 has 13 amino acids. CDR3 protein: CASLDRGRYEQFF. CDR3 DNA sequence: TGTGCCAGCCTGGACAGGGGCCGGTATGAGCAGTTCTTC.

The chain combines TRBV12-3 or TRBV12-4 with TRBJ1-1; possible D gene TRBD1, 6 bases. The CDR3 contains 14 residues. The V and J ends lost 6 bases and 8 bases respectively, with 19 bases between them. DNA of the CDR3: TGTGCCAGCAGGGCCGGGACAAATAGTCTAGAAGCTTTCTTT. Translating gives CASRAGTNSLEAFF.

The rearrangement joins TRBV28 to TRBJ1-2; unclear D gene. Germline V lookup: CDR1 MDHEN, CDR2 SYDVKM. This CDR3 has 11 residues. V dropped 6 bases and J dropped 1 base, with 3 bases sitting between them. CDR3 in DNA: TGTGCCAGCAGACATAACTATGGCTACACCTTC. It encodes CASRHNYGYTF.

This clonotype has just one count. This chain uses TRBV3-1 with TRBJ2-7; TRBD2 agrees at 7 bases. With 3 bases clipped from V and 6 bases from J, the junction kept 8 bases outside the gene matches. The CDR3 consists of 14 residues. Germline V lookup: CDR1 LGHDT, CDR2 YNNKEL (reference sequence). CDR3 coding DNA: TGTGCCAGCAGCCAGGGAGGGGCCCCCCTCGAGCAGTACTTC. Amino acids: CASSQGGAPLEQYF.

There are a few counts of this clonotype. The chain carries TRBV28 and TRBJ2-7; a possible D gene is TRBD1 (6 bases). Trimming took 6 bases from V and 0 from J, leaving 18 bases between them. CDR1 and CDR2 (germline): MDHEN, SYDVKM. The CDR3 covers 16 residues. The CDR3 DNA is TGTGCCAGCAGCACCAGCGGACAGCCTTTCTCCTACGAGCAGTACTTC. It translates to CASSTSGQPFSYEQYF.

J is TRBJ2-7 and V is TRBV4-3; D is undetermined. CDR1 and CDR2 (germline): LGHNA, YSLEER. The CDR3 is 14 amino acids. The ends were cut back, 0 bases at V and 1 base at J, with 7 bases in the middle. CDR3 amino acids: CASSQEFRSYEQYF. In DNA form, the CDR3 reads TGCGCCAGCAGCCAAGAGTTTAGGTCCTACGAGCAGTACTTC.